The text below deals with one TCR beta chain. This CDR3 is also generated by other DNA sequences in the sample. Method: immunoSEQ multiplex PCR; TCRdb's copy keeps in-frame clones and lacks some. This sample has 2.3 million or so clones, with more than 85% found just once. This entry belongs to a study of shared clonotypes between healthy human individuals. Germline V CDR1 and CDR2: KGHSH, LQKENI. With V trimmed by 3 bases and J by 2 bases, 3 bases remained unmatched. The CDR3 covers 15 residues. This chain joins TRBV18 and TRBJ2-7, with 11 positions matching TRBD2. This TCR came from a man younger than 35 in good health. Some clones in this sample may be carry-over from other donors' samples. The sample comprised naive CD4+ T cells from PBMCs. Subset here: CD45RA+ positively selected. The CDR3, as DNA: TGTGCCAGCTCACCGGGACTAGCGGAGGCCTACGAGCAGTACTTC. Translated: CASSPGLAEAYEQYF.